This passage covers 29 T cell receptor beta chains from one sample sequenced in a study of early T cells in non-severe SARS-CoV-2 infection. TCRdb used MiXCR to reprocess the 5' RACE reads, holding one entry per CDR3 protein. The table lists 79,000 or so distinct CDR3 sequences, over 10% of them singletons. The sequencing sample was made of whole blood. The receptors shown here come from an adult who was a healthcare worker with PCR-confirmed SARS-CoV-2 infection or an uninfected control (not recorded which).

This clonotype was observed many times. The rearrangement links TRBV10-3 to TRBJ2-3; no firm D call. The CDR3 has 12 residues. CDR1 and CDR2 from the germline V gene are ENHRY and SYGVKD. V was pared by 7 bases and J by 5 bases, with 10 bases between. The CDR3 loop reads CAIKGWGDTQYF. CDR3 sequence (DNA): TGTGCCATCAAGGGTTGGGGAGATACGCAGTATTTT.

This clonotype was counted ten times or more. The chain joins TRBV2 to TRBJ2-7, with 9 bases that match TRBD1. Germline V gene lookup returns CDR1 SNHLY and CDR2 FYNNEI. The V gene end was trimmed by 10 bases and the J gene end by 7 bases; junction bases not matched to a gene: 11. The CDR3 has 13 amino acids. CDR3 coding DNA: TGTGCCACCAGGGGGACAGGGAGGACGGAGCAGTACTTC. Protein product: CATRGTGRTEQYF.

This chain's CDR3 is CASRQGDTGELFF. CDR3 nucleotides: TGTGCCAGCAGACAGGGTGACACCGGGGAGCTGTTTTTT. The rearrangement links TRBV28 to TRBJ2-2, with a tentative D call TRBD1 (6 bases). Germline CDR1 MDHEN, CDR2 SYDVKM. The CDR3 has 13 amino acids. V gave up 6 bases and J gave up 3 bases, with 8 bases separating them.

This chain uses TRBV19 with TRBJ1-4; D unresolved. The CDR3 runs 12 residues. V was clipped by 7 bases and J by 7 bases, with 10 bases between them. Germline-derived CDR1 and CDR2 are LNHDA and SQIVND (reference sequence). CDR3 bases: TGTGCCAGTACGGCAGGACCTGAAAAACTGTTTTTT. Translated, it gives CASTAGPEKLFF.

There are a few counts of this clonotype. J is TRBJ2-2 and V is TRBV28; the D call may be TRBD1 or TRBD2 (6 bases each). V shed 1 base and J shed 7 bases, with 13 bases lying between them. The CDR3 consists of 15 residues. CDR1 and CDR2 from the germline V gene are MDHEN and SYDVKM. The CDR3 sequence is CASSLSFRGHGELFF. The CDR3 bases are TGTGCCAGCAGTTTATCGTTCCGGGGGCACGGGGAGCTGTTTTTT.

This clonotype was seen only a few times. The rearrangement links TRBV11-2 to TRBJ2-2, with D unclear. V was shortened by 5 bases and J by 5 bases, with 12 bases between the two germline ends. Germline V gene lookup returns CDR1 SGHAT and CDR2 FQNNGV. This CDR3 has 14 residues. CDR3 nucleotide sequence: TGTGCCAGCAGCCCCAGGCCGCTTACCGGGGAGCTGTTTTTT. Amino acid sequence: CASSPRPLTGELFF. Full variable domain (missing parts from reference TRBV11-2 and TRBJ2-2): EAGVAQSPRYKIIEKRQSVAFWCNPISGHATLYWYQQILGQGPKLLIQFQNNGVVDDSQLPKDRFSAERLKGVDSTLKIQPAKLEDSAVYLCASSPRPLTGELFFGEGSRLTVL.

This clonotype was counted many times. The CDR3 DNA reads as TGTGCCATCAGGGACGTGTCAGGGACCGAGCAGTACTTC. This sequence encodes CAIRDVSGTEQYF. The chain employs TRBV10-3 and TRBJ2-7, with D possibly called TRBD1 or TRBD2 (5 bases each). The CDR3 covers 13 residues. Per germline, CDR1 ENHRY and CDR2 SYGVKD. V was cut by 6 bases and J by 6 bases, with 15 bases left in between.

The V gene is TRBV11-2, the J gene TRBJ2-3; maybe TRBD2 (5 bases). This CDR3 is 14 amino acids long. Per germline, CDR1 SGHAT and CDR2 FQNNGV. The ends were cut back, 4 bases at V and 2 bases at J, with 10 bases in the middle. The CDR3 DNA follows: TGTGCCAGCAGCTCCCAGCGGATCACAGATACGCAGTATTTT. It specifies CASSSQRITDTQYF.

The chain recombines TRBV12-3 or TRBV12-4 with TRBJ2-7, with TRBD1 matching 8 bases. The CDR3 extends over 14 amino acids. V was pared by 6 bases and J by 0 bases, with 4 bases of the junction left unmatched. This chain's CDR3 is CASRPTGGSYEQYF. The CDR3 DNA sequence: TGTGCCAGCAGACCTACAGGGGGCTCCTACGAGCAGTACTTC.

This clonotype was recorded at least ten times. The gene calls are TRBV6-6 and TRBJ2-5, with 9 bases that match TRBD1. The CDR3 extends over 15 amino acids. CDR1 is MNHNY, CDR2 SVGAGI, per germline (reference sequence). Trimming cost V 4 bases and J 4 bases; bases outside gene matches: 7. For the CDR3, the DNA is TGTGCCAGCAGTTCGATCCGACAGGGGGGAGAGACCCAGTACTTC. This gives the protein CASSSIRQGGETQYF.

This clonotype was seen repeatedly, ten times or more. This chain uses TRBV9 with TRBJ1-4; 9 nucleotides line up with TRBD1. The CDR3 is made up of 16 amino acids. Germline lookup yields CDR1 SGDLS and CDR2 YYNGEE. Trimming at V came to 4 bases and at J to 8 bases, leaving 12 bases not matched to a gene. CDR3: CASSPTRTGEVEKLFF. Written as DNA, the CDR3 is TGTGCCAGCAGCCCAACCCGGACAGGGGAAGTGGAAAAACTGTTTTTT.

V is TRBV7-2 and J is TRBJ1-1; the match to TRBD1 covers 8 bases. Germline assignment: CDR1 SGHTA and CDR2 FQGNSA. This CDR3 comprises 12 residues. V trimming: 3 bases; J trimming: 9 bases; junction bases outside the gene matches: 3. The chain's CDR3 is CASSLWTGQAFF. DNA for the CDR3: TGTGCCAGCAGCTTGTGGACAGGGCAAGCTTTCTTT.

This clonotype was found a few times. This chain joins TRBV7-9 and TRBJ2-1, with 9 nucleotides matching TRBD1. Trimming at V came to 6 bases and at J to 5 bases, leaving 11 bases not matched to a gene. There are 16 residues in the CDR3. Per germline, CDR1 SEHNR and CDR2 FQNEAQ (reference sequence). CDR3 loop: CASSPNSGTGHNEQFF. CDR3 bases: TGTGCCAGCAGTCCCAACTCAGGGACAGGGCACAATGAGCAGTTCTTC.

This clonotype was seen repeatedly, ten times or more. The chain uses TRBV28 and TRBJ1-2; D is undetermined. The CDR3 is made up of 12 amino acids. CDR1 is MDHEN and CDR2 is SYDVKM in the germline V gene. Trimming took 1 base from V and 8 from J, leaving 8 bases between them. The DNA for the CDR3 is TGTGCCAGCAGTTTATCGACCGGGGGCTACACCTTC. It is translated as CASSLSTGGYTF.

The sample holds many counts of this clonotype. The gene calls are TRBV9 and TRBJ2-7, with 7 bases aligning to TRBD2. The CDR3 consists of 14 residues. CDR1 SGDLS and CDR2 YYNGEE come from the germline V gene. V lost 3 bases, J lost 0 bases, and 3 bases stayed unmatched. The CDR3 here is CASSAAGTSYEQYF. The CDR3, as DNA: TGTGCCAGCAGCGCAGCGGGAACCTCCTACGAGCAGTACTTC.

The CDR3 DNA sequence: TGTGCCAGCAGTGGAAGTACCGGGACTAGCGGGACGGAGTACTTC. Translated, it gives CASSGSTGTSGTEYF. The chain is built from TRBV6-1 and TRBJ2-7; 13 nucleotides match TRBD2. V shed 4 bases, J shed 11 bases, and the junction held 11 bases outside the gene matches. The CDR3 is 15 residues long. Per germline, CDR1 MNHNS and CDR2 SASEGT.

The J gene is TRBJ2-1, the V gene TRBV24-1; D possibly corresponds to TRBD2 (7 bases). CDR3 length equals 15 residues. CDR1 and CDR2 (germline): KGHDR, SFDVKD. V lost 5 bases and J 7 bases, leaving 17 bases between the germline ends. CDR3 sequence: CATSVPGGNENEQFF. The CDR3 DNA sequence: TGTGCCACCAGTGTTCCGGGGGGCAATGAGAATGAGCAGTTCTTC.

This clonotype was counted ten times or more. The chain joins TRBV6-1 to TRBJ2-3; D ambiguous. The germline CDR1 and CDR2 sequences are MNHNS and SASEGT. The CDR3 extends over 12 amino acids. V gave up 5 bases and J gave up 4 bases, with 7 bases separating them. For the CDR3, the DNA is TGTGCCAGCAGTAATTCCCCAGATACGCAGTATTTT. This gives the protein CASSNSPDTQYF.

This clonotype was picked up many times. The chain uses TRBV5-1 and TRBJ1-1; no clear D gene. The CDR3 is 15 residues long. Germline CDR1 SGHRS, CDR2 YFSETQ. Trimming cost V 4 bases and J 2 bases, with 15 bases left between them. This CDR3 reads CASSTGPLGNTEAFF. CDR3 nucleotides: TGCGCCAGCAGCACCGGACCGCTCGGAAACACTGAAGCTTTCTTT.

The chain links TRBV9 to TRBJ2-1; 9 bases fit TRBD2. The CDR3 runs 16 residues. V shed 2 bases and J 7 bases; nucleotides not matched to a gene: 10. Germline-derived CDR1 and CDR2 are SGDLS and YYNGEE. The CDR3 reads CASSVLDLAGTNEQFF. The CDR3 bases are TGTGCCAGCAGCGTGTTGGATCTAGCGGGAACGAATGAGCAGTTCTTC.

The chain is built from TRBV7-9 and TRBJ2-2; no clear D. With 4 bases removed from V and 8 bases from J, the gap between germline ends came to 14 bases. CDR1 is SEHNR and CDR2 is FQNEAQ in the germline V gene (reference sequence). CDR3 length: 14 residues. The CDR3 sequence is CASSYDRRPGELFF. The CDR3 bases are TGTGCCAGCAGCTACGACCGAAGACCGGGGGAGCTGTTTTTT.

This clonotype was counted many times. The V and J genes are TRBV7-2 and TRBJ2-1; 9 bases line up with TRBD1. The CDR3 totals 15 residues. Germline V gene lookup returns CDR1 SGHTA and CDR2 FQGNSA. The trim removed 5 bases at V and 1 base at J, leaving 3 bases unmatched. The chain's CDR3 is CASSLDRGSYNEQFF. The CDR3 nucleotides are TGTGCCAGCAGCCTCGACAGGGGGTCCTACAATGAGCAGTTCTTC. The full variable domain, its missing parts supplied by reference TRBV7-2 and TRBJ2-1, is GAGVSQSPSNKVTEKGKDVELRCDPISGHTALYWYRQSLGQGLEFLIYFQGNSAPDKSGLPSDRFSAERTGGSVSTLTIQRTQQEDSAVYLCASSLDRGSYNEQFFGPGTRLTVL.

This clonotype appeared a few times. Here the CDR3 DNA reads TGTGCCAGCAGCCAAGGGAAAGTCCATTCCAGGGCTGGCTACACCTTC. Translating it yields CASSQGKVHSRAGYTF. The rearrangement joins TRBV14 to TRBJ1-2, with a weak D call TRBD1 (5 bases). Looked up from germline, CDR1 is SGHDN and CDR2 is FVKESK. Between the trimmed V and J ends, which lost 1 base and 7 bases, there was a span of 19 bases. This CDR3 has 16 residues.

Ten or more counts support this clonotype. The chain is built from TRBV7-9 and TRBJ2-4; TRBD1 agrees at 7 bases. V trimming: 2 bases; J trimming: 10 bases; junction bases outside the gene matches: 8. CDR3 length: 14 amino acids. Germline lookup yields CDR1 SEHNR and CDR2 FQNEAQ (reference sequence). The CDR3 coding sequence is TGTGCCAGCAGCTTATTCGAGGGGGCCTTGATTCAGTACTTC. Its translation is CASSLFEGALIQYF.

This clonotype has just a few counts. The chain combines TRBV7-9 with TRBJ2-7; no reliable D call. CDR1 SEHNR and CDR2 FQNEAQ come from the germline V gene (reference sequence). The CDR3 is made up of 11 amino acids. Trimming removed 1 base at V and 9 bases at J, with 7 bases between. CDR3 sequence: CASSLESRQYF. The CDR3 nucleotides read TGTGCCAGCAGCTTAGAGTCCCGGCAGTACTTC.

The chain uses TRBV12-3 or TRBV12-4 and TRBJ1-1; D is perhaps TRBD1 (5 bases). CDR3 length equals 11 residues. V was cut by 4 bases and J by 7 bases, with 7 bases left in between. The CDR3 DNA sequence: TGTGCCAGCAGTTACGACAGTGAAGCTTTCTTT. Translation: CASSYDSEAFF.

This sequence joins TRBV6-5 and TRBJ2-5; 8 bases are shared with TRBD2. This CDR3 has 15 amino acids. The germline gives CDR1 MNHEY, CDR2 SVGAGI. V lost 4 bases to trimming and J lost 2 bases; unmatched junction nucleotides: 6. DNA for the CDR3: TGTGCCAGCAGTTTTGTTAGCGGGACTCAAGAGACCCAGTACTTC. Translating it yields CASSFVSGTQETQYF.

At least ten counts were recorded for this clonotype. The CDR3 spells CASSPSRQGAYEQYF. The CDR3 DNA sequence: TGTGCCAGCAGCCCTTCGAGACAGGGAGCCTACGAGCAGTACTTC. The chain combines TRBV7-2 with TRBJ2-7; 7 nucleotides agree with TRBD1. CDR3 length: 15 amino acids. Germline values: CDR1 SGHTA, CDR2 FQGNSA. V lost 5 bases, J lost 2 bases, and 9 bases stayed unmatched.

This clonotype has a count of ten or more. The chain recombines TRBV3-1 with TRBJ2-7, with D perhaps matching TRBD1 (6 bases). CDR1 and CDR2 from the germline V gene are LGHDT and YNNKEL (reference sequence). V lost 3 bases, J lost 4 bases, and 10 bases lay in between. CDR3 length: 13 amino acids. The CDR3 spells CASSQTGLYEQYF. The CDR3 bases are TGTGCCAGCAGCCAGACAGGTTTATACGAGCAGTACTTC.